This entry concerns a single TCR beta chain. As yet, its antigen is unknown. The data derive from a study of CD8+ T cells in alopecia areata. General observations from the study: Lesional scalp exceeded normal scalp in clonality, especially in alopecia totalis/universalis. The study found TCR sharing across patients less clear than in mice, possibly for HLA reasons. Scalp data also include sequences from resident alphabeta T cells of normal skin.

CD4+ and CD8+ T cells were sorted from PBMCs. Following RNA extraction, reverse transcription yielded cDNA that acted as the sequencing template. Some clones are missing from TCRdb's copy, which holds only in-frame ones; the method was immunoSEQ multiplex PCR. Of more than 95,000 clones in the sample, less than 80% were seen once. The sample comprised CD4+ T cells sorted from blood. This TCR was sampled from a human donor in good health.

CDR3 nucleotides: TGTGCCAGCAGTGGAGAGGTGAACACTGAAGCTTTCTTT. Translated, it gives CASSGEVNTEAFF. The V gene is TRBV2, the J gene TRBJ1-1; the D is unclear. The V gene lost 4 bases and the J gene lost 0 bases, with 6 bases spanning the gap. This CDR3 contains 13 residues. Germline loops: CDR1 SNHLY, CDR2 FYNNEI.